The present TCR beta chain was sequenced within a study of shared clonotypes between healthy human individuals (TCRdb year 2020). Concerning the study at large: The cohort comprised a couple of women and a few men aged 18 to 49 years. Per donor, three plates each were used for CD4 naive and CD4 memory, two for CD8 naive, and one for CD8 memory. The study deeply sequenced blood TCR repertoires of several healthy adults to estimate repertoire size and the extent of clonotype sharing between individuals. To increase sequencing depth and limit assay-specific biases, different laboratories used diverse techniques to prepare libraries and sequence TCR repertoires. Per donor, leukapheresis produced somewhere between about 0.9 and 9 billion PBMCs. Overall study outcomes, separate from this receptor: When a few donors were compared, the shared fraction of clonotypes was about 5% for naive CD4, more than 3% for naive CD8, 2% to 2.5% for memory CD4, and around 0.4% for memory CD8. Clonotypes shared by all four sorted-subset donors showed higher generation probabilities than non-shared clonotypes. Pairwise subsampling led to the expectation that sequencing depth would affect the degree of clonotype sharing among donors. Rarefaction of sorted-subset datasets indicated incomplete sequencing despite the large sequencing depth. The small number of donors limited the genetic and exposure-history diversity represented. Sampling was restricted to blood, and TCR repertoires in tissues likely differ from the TCR repertoires found in blood. Estimated clonotype richness was generally larger for naive than for memory subsets.

The donors were healthy, HIV-negative adults who had no recently reported acute infections or vaccinations. All donors were Caucasian adults living in Nashville, Tennessee, USA. CD4+ T cells were enriched by magnetic negative selection; naive cells were then positively selected on CD45RA, and the negative fraction formed the memory subset. Blood was collected by leukapheresis, and PBMCs were isolated by Ficoll-Histopaque density gradient centrifugation and then cryopreserved in liquid nitrogen vapor phase. Analytical flow cytometry was used to check the purity and quantity of each magnetically sorted T cell population. From each sorted fraction, genomic DNA was isolated and quantified by UV absorbance on a Nanodrop 2000c. With respect to this clone: The specificity of this receptor is unknown. No clone much larger than this one lies a single base away; base qualities are absent.

The CDR3 goes from the cysteine to the phenylalanine over 15 residues. Just CDR3 DNA is preserved here, 45 bases in frame from base 1. V and J lose 2 bases and 4 bases, and a span of 16 bases separates them. In the germline V gene, CDR1 corresponds to SGDLS and CDR2 to YYNGEE. Using the deep immunoSEQ assay, TCR CDR3 regions were amplified from genomic DNA by multiplex PCR. Genomic DNA extracted from each cell subset was distributed evenly over all wells of several immunoSEQ 96-well plates, and each plate served as one replicate. Each replicate PCR for sorted subsets received around 200 ng genomic DNA, equal to roughly 30,000 T cell genomes. Purified libraries were measured with a Qubit 3.0 fluorometer, size-checked on a Bioanalyzer 2100, and measured again with the KAPA Library Quantification kit. A separate single-read 150-cycle Illumina NextSeq 550 flow cell was used to sequence each immunoSEQ 96-well plate. Per the source publication's procedure: The immunoSEQ output contained only junctional sequences without quality scores, so filtering could not match that applied to full-length reads. Sequences were annotated with PyIR, a Python wrapper for IgBLAST v1.9, and V/J genes and CDR3 were assigned using IMGT germline references. Any read was removed if the V/J assignment was weak (E-value above 1e-6), the CDR3 was missing, or the read contained stop codons, out-of-frame junctions, or ambiguous translated residues. V3J clonotypes were defined by identical inferred V gene, J gene, and CDR3 amino acid sequence. Percentage overlap between repertoires was calculated by dividing the number of shared unique clonotypes by the size of the smaller repertoire. RTK rarefaction, the Chao1 estimator, and Recon v2.1 estimates of unobserved clonotypes were used to assess repertoire richness. For all TCRbeta clonotypes obtained by the gDNA method from a handful of donors, generation probabilities were computed with OLGA. Imported from immuneACCESS, the table was reduced by TCRdb to in-frame sequences with V and J called. These copies leave out some clones; in studies compared against another copy, an unresolved V gene accounts for under half, and the cause of the remainder is not known. D and trimming come from the DNA, and the V and J calls and clone size come from that table. The sample table lists 950,000 to 1,300,000 clones, more than 60% of them with a count of one. The ten largest clones take up about 1.5% of the sample.

The chain is encoded by TRBV9 joined to TRBJ2-7; the D gene is perhaps TRBD2, from 6 matching bases. The sequenced sample was memory CD4+ T cells sorted from blood. Taken with the paper, the label for cell subset or site translates to: CD45RA-negative fraction. This clonotype was sampled from a man between 18 and 29 years old in good health. CDR3 protein: CASSVTAHGGYEQYF. At the DNA level, the sequence is TGTGCCAGCAGCGTTACCGCCCATGGGGGGTACGAGCAGTACTTC.